Presented here are 20 T cell receptor beta chains from one specimen sequenced in a study of T cells in Graves' hyperthyroidism and ophthalmopathy (dated by TCRdb to between 2018 and 2021). Libraries were constructed by multiplex PCR. The reads were generated on an Illumina HiSeq 2000. The TCR beta CDR3 regions were amplified from the RNA transcripts. For the first round of RT-PCR on the TCR CDR3, the HTBI primer set was used together with the Qiagen OneStep RT-PCR kit. TCRdb reprocessing: public reads trimmed at Q25 with fastp, clones called with MiXCR, in-frame beta chains kept. When rows share a CDR3 protein, they turn into one entry using the most common DNA and genes. In all, the sample holds a few hundred thousand distinct CDR3 sequences, and roughly an eighth of those were seen once. The ten largest make up roughly 33% of the sample. Sequenced sample: blood. Source of these receptors: a woman aged 40 to 50 with Graves' ophthalmopathy.

V and J are TRBV14 and TRBJ1-2, with TRBD1 as a possible D gene (6 bases). V was trimmed by 2 bases and J by 7 bases, leaving 17 bases between them. The CDR3 contains 15 residues. The germline gives CDR1 SGHDN, CDR2 FVKESK. CDR3 coding DNA: TGTGCCAGCAGCCAACGGACAGCTACTTCAGGTGGCTACACCTTC. Protein product: CASSQRTATSGGYTF. Drawing the rest from reference TRBV14 and TRBJ1-2, the complete variable domain is EAGVTQFPSHSVIEKGQTVTLRCDPISGHDNLYWYRRVMGKEIKFLLHFVKESKQDESGMPNNRFLAERTGGTYSTLKVQPAELEDSGVYFCASSQRTATSGGYTFGSGTRLTVV.

This clonotype was detected many times. This chain uses TRBV6-1 with TRBJ1-4; possibly TRBD1 for D (6 bases). The CDR3 extends over 18 amino acids. CDR1 MNHNS and CDR2 SASEGT come from the germline V gene. V lost 4 bases, J lost 4 bases, and 22 bases lay in between. The CDR3 sequence is CASSAGGQGTYGNEKLFF. CDR3 bases: TGTGCCAGCAGTGCCGGTGGGCAGGGGACGTATGGTAATGAAAAACTGTTTTTT.

The sample holds many counts of this clonotype. The V gene is TRBV28, the J gene TRBJ2-3, with TRBD1 identical over 8 bases. Per the germline V gene, CDR1 is MDHEN and CDR2 is SYDVKM. The CDR3 contains 13 residues. J lost 8 bases, V lost 2 bases, and 3 bases had no gene match. The CDR3 DNA sequence: TGTGCCAGCAGTTTACAGGGGGCGGGTACGCAGTATTTT. It is translated as CASSLQGAGTQYF.

At least ten counts were recorded for this clonotype. The V and J genes are TRBV20-1 and TRBJ1-1, with 10 bases matching TRBD1. Germline lookup yields CDR1 DFQATT and CDR2 SNEGSKA (reference sequence). The ends lost 2 bases at V and 6 bases at J; junction bases unmatched: 15. CDR3 length: 17 amino acids. This CDR3 is CSARRLPGQGFEAEAFF. CDR3 DNA: TGCAGTGCTAGAAGGCTTCCGGGACAGGGGTTTGAGGCTGAAGCTTTCTTT.

CDR3 nucleotides: TGTGCCAGCAGCTTAGTTCACAGAGGCAATTCACCCCTCCACTTT. Amino acids: CASSLVHRGNSPLHF. The rearrangement links TRBV7-2 to TRBJ1-6; D is uncertain. The V end lost 1 base, the J end lost 7 bases, and 11 bases lay between the germline ends. The CDR3 contains 15 residues. The germline CDR1 and CDR2 sequences are SGHTA and FQGNSA.

This clonotype has more than one count but fewer than ten. The V call is TRBV3-1, the J call TRBJ2-7; 7 nucleotides agree with TRBD1. The length of the CDR3 is 15 residues. Germline CDR1 reads LGHDT; CDR2 reads YNNKEL (reference sequence). V shed 0 bases, J shed 6 bases, and the junction held 8 bases outside the gene matches. CDR3 protein: CASSQDMGQQPEQYF. The CDR3 nucleotides read TGTGCCAGCAGCCAAGACATGGGACAGCAACCCGAGCAGTACTTC.

This clonotype was found many times. The chain couples TRBV3-1 to TRBJ2-7, with D perhaps TRBD1 (6 bases). Germline CDR1 LGHDT, CDR2 YNNKEL (reference sequence). This CDR3 has 16 residues. Trimming stripped 1 base from V and 6 bases from J, with 19 bases between. CDR3 in DNA: TGTGCCAGCAGCCAAGCTATCGAGACAGGCCACTCCGAGCAGTACTTC. This gives the protein CASSQAIETGHSEQYF.

The chain couples TRBV7-2 to TRBJ2-7; 12 bases are a match to TRBD2. CDR3 length: 15 residues. The germline gives CDR1 SGHTA, CDR2 FQGNSA. Trimming removed 7 bases from V and 4 bases from J; junction bases left unmatched: 8. The CDR3 DNA reads TGTGCCAGCAAATTGGCTAGCGGGGGGGATTACGAGCAGTACTTC. Its translation is CASKLASGGDYEQYF.

This clonotype was detected ten times or more. V is TRBV20-1 and J is TRBJ2-7, with D perhaps matching TRBD1 (7 bases). The V gene lost 1 base and the J gene lost 4 bases, with 11 bases spanning the gap. The germline gives CDR1 DFQATT, CDR2 SNEGSKA (reference sequence). The CDR3 has 13 amino acids. The CDR3 DNA follows: TGCAGTGCTAGAGCCCCAGGGGGGTACGAGCAGTACTTC. Translation gives CSARAPGGYEQYF.

As DNA, the CDR3 is TGTGCCAGCAGCACACCGGCCGGGACAGGGGGGGAAATTGAAGCTTTCTTT. It yields the protein CASSTPAGTGGEIEAFF. The V and J genes are TRBV28 and TRBJ1-1; TRBD1 matches 11 bases. Germline trimming cut 6 bases from V and 7 bases from J; bases unmatched to any gene: 16. Germline V gene sequence: CDR1 MDHEN, CDR2 SYDVKM. The CDR3 spans 17 residues.

This chain connects TRBV11-2 to TRBJ2-3; 11 positions agree with TRBD2. Trimming at V came to 7 bases and at J to 2 bases, leaving 8 bases not matched to a gene. Germline V CDR1 and CDR2: SGHAT, FQNNGV. The CDR3 runs to 16 residues. The CDR3 sequence is CASTRLAGSDTDTQYF. CDR3 nucleotides: TGTGCCAGCACCCGACTAGCGGGGAGCGACACAGATACGCAGTATTTT.

This clonotype was detected only a few times. The chain is built from TRBV20-1 and TRBJ2-1; 13 bases fit TRBD2. The CDR3 has 14 amino acids. CDR1 is DFQATT and CDR2 is SNEGSKA in the germline V gene (reference sequence). Trimming took 6 bases from V and 13 from J; bases not matched to a gene: 12. CDR3 in amino acids: CSAPDGTSGKSQFF. CDR3 sequence (DNA): TGCAGTGCCCCCGATGGGACTAGCGGGAAATCTCAGTTCTTC.

The sample holds many counts of this clonotype. The V and J genes are TRBV28 and TRBJ1-5; possible D gene TRBD1, 5 bases. V was trimmed by 8 bases and J by 1 base, leaving 15 bases between them. Germline loops: CDR1 MDHEN, CDR2 SYDVKM. The CDR3 runs to 15 residues. The CDR3 bases are TGTGCCAGCGATCCAGCGGGACGGAGCAATCAGCCCCAGCATTTT. Its translation: CASDPAGRSNQPQHF.

In DNA, the CDR3 is TGTGCCAGCAGTGATGTTGCGGGAGGTAATAATTCACCCCTCCACTTT. Its translation: CASSDVAGGNNSPLHF. The J gene is TRBJ1-6, the V gene TRBV25-1; D call uncertain. Germline V gives CDR1 MGHDK, CDR2 SYGVNS. The CDR3 sequence is 16 residues long. The V end lost 3 bases, the J end lost 5 bases, and 14 bases lay between the germline ends. The full variable domain, in which reference TRBV25-1 and TRBJ1-6 provide the parts outside the CDR3, is EADIYQTPRYLVIGTGKKITLECSQTMGHDKMYWYQQDPGMELHLIHYSYGVNSTEKGDLSSESTVSRIRTEHFPLTLESARPSHTSQYLCASSDVAGGNNSPLHFGNGTRLTVT.

This clonotype was recorded once. This rearrangement joins TRBV30 to TRBJ1-4; D is perhaps TRBD1 (5 bases). Germline lookup yields CDR1 GTSNPN and CDR2 SVGIG (reference sequence). The CDR3 is 14 amino acids. The V end lost 2 bases, the J end lost 8 bases, and 15 bases lay between the germline ends. The CDR3 coding sequence is TGTGCCTGGAGTAGATGGCAGGGTAGCGAAAAACTGTTTTTT. Encoded protein: CAWSRWQGSEKLFF.

Only a few counts were recorded for this clonotype. The chain carries TRBV29-1 and TRBJ1-6; D gene ambiguous. With 7 bases removed from V and 8 bases from J, the gap between germline ends came to 15 bases. CDR1 and CDR2 (germline): SQVTM, ANQGSEA. This CDR3 contains 13 residues. CDR3: CSARLWGDSPLHF. In DNA, the CDR3 is TGCAGCGCCCGTCTTTGGGGTGATTCACCCCTCCACTTT.

This rearrangement joins TRBV7-2 to TRBJ1-2; the D gene is possibly TRBD1 (5 bases). The CDR3 loop spans 17 amino acids. Deletions cut 5 bases from V and 0 bases from J, with 19 bases between. Per the germline V gene, CDR1 is SGHTA and CDR2 is FQGNSA. CDR3 sequence: CASSPKDPGRTNYGYTF. In DNA, the CDR3 is TGTGCCAGCAGCCCGAAAGACCCAGGGAGGACTAACTATGGCTACACCTTC.

There are a few counts of this clonotype. The chain's CDR3 is CSAGQTGGEQYF. CDR3 nucleotides: TGCAGTGCTGGACAGACAGGGGGCGAGCAGTACTTC. This rearrangement joins TRBV20-1 to TRBJ2-7; 9 positions agree with TRBD1. The CDR3 contains 12 residues. V was pared by 5 bases and J by 6 bases, with 5 bases of the junction left unmatched. The germline V gene has CDR1 DFQATT and CDR2 SNEGSKA (reference sequence).

This clonotype was seen ten or more times. The chain recombines TRBV20-1 with TRBJ1-5, with a weak D call TRBD1 (6 bases). The CDR3 contains 11 residues. In germline, CDR1 is DFQATT, CDR2 SNEGSKA (reference sequence). The ends were cut back, 6 bases at V and 11 bases at J, with 14 bases in the middle. The DNA for the CDR3 is TGCAGTGCCAGGGGAGGGGCAGCCCAGCATTTT. Its protein product is CSARGGAAQHF.

This clonotype has only a few counts. J is TRBJ2-2 and V is TRBV5-5; a weak D match, TRBD2 (5 bases). Germline V gene sequence: CDR1 SGHKS, CDR2 YYEKEE (reference sequence). V lost 4 bases and J 3 bases, leaving 16 bases between the germline ends. This CDR3 has 16 amino acids. This CDR3 is CASSPRGSDYTGELFF. The CDR3 DNA follows: TGTGCCAGCAGCCCCCGTGGTAGCGACTACACCGGGGAGCTGTTTTTT.